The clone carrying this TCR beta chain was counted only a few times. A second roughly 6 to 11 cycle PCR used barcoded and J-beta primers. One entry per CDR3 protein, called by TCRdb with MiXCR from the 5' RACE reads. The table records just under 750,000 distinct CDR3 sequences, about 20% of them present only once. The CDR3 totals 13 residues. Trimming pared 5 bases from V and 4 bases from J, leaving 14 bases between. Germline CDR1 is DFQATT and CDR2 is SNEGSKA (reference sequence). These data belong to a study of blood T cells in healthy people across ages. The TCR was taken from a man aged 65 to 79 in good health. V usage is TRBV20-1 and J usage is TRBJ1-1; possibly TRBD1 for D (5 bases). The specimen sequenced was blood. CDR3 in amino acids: CSASRVGGTEAFF. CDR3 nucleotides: TGCAGTGCTTCCAGGGTTGGGGGCACTGAAGCTTTCTTT.